Described below is a single T cell receptor (beta chain) sequence and its context. Antigen unknown. The data derive from a study of beta chain features in type 1 diabetes. What was sequenced were expressed TCRB transcripts, since all of the isolated RNA had been reverse transcribed. There were millions of reads on average in the naive, central memory and regulatory T cell samples. The assay was immunoSEQ multiplex PCR, and TCRdb's table has in-frame clones only and misses some. The repertoire holds over 600,000 clones, with around an eighth as singletons. V gave up 2 bases and J gave up 3 bases, with 12 bases separating them. The CDR3 has 15 residues. The germline CDR1 and CDR2 sequences are SGHTA and FQGTGA. Findings and limits, study-wide: Across all four CD4+ subsets, people with type 1 diabetes showed modestly shorter TCRB CDR3s. Naive, central memory and Treg TCRB repertoires appeared more alike in patients than in healthy donors. Patients with type 1 diabetes carried fewer insertions and had more deletions at their VDJ junctions.

The V call is TRBV7-3, the J call TRBJ2-3, with TRBD1 as a possible D gene (6 bases). This TCR came from a man in his thirties or forties with type 1 diabetes. Specimen: naive CD4+ T cells from blood. CDR3 DNA sequence: TGTGCCAGCAGCTTAGAGGGGCAGGGGACAGATACGCAGTATTTT. Amino acid sequence: CASSLEGQGTDTQYF. Combining the CDR3 with reference TRBV7-3 and TRBJ2-3 gives the whole variable domain GAGVSQTPSNKVTEKGKYVELRCDPISGHTALYWYRQSLGQGPEFLIYFQGTGAADDSGLPNDRFFAVRPEGSVSTLKIQRTERGDSAVYLCASSLEGQGTDTQYFGPGTRLTVL.